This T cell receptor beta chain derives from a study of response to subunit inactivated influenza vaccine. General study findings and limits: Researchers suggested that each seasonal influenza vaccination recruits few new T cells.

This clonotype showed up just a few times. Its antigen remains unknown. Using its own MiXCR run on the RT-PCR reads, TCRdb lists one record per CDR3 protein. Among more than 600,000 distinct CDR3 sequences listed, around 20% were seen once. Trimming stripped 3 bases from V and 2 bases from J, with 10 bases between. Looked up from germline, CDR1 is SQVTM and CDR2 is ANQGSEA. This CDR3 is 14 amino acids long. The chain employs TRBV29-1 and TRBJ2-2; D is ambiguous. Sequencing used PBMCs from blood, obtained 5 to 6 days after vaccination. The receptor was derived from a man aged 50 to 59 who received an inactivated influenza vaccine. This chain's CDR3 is CSVDVQTNTGELFF. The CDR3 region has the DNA TGCAGCGTTGATGTACAGACAAACACCGGGGAGCTGTTTTTT.